This T cell receptor beta chain was captured in a study of vaccination and CD4 T cells after COVID-19. Turning to the study itself: After nasal swab PCR-confirmed SARS-CoV-2, under ten convalescents had mild disease and one severe. Cells received overlapping spike peptides from SARS-CoV-2, HCoV-NL63, HCoV-OC43 and HCoV-229E as stimulation.

This clonotype occurred a few times. Its antigen is not identified. The CDR3 contains 14 residues. V was trimmed by 1 base and J by 2 bases, leaving 7 bases between them. Per the germline V gene, CDR1 is SGHTA and CDR2 is FQGNSA. As for time point: late sampling 161 to 241 days after vaccination in three convalescent patients. Specified treatment: roughly ten-day PBMC culture with coronavirus spike peptide pools or control peptides (ViraFEST assay). Sequenced with the Oncomine TCR Beta short-read assay was DNA taken from cultured CD4+ T cells. TCRdb analysed the PCR reads with MiXCR anew, one entry per CDR3 protein. The top ten hold 25% to 30% of the sample, which has fewer than 25,000 distinct CDR3 sequences, less than 45% seen once.

The TCR sequence derives from a human donor who had recovered from COVID-19. Sample: CD4+ T cells from blood, cultured in vitro, taken about 7 months after SARS-CoV-2 vaccination. This chain uses TRBV7-2 with TRBJ2-3; D call uncertain. DNA of the CDR3: TGTGCCAGCAGCTTAGTGGGCTACACAGATACGCAGTATTTT. It translates to CASSLVGYTDTQYF. The full variable domain, with the rest looked up from reference TRBV7-2 and TRBJ2-3, is GAGVSQSPSNKVTEKGKDVELRCDPISGHTALYWYRQSLGQGLEFLIYFQGNSAPDKSGLPSDRFSAERTGGSVSTLTIQRTQQEDSAVYLCASSLVGYTDTQYFGPGTRLTVL.